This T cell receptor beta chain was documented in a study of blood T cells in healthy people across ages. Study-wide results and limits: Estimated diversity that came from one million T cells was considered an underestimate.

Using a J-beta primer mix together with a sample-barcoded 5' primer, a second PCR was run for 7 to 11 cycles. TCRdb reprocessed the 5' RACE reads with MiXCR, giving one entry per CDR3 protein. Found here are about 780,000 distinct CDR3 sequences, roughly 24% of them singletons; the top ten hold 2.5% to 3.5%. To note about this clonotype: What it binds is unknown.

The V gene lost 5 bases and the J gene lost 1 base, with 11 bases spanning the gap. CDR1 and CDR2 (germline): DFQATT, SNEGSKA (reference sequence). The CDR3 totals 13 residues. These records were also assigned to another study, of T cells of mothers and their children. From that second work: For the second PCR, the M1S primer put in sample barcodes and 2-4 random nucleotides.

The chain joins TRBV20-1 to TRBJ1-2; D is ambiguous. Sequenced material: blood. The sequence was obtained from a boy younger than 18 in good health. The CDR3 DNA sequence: TGCAGTGCTTACAATCAGAGTAACTATGGCTACACCTTC. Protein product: CSAYNQSNYGYTF.